This T cell receptor beta chain was obtained from a study of glioma-infiltrating T cells after dendritic cell vaccination. Study as a whole: Autologous tumor lysate was loaded overnight onto monocyte-derived dendritic cells grown seven days with IL-4 and GM-CSF.

Looked up from germline, CDR1 is MGHRA and CDR2 is YSYEKL. V was pared by 0 bases and J by 5 bases, with 13 bases between. The CDR3 is made up of 16 amino acids. Measured with immunoSEQ multiplex PCR; TCRdb has only the in-frame clones, and not every one. The table has about 82,000 clones, about 87% seen once. Only one count was recorded for this clone. The specimen was blood, collected before dendritic cell vaccination. The chain recombines TRBV4-1 with TRBJ2-2; possible D gene TRBD2, 6 bases. This receptor was identified in a human donor with glioblastoma. Here the CDR3 reads CASSQESAGRTGELFF. DNA for the CDR3: TGCGCCAGCAGCCAAGAGTCGGCGGGAAGGACCGGGGAGCTGTTTTTT.